This TCR beta chain was obtained from a study of technical replicates of blood from a handful of donors. The data were produced by immunoSEQ multiplex PCR, yet TCRdb's version contains in-frame clones alone and is incomplete. The data contain some 47,000 clones, about 90% of them singletons. The V gene's germline CDR1 is SGHDN and CDR2 FVKESK. V lost 3 bases to trimming and J lost 6 bases; unmatched junction nucleotides: 13. This CDR3 has 17 amino acids. The chain uses TRBV14 and TRBJ2-7, with 11 nucleotides matching TRBD1. The TCR was taken from a human donor in good health. Some clones in this sample may be carry-over from other donors' samples. The sample comprised PBMCs. The CDR3 nucleotides are TGTGCCAGCAGCCATCCAACCTGGGAGGACAGGGGGCCCGAGCAGTACTTC. It is translated as CASSHPTWEDRGPEQYF.